A single sample is the source of the 4 T cell receptor beta chains below, sequenced in a study of control samples from healthy donors and cancer patients (dated by TCRdb to 2020 to 2022). Libraries were built with the immunoSEQ multiplex PCR assay. In TCRdb, the immuneACCESS table is reduced to in-frame sequences with V and J assigned. These tables do not hold every clone; where another copy was compared, an unresolved V gene accounts for under half, and the others remain unexplained. The sample table holds about 130,000 clones, of which approximately 89% were seen once. Around 8.1% of the sample is taken by the ten largest. The sequenced sample was blood. All receptors come from a young man in good health.

This clone was counted a few times. The gene calls are TRBV5-1 and TRBJ1-4; TRBD1 might be the D (5 bases). This CDR3 is 16 amino acids long. Deletions cut 0 bases from V and 7 bases from J, with 16 bases between. Germline values: CDR1 SGHRS, CDR2 YFSETQ. CDR3 sequence reads: CASSLGGTAQREKLFF. CDR3 sequence (DNA): TGCGCCAGCAGCTTGGGAGGGACGGCCCAACGTGAAAAACTGTTTTTT. Using reference TRBV5-1 and TRBJ1-4 for the parts outside the CDR3, the full variable domain is KAGVTQTPRYLIKTRGQQVTLSCSPISGHRSVSWYQQTPGQGLQFLFEYFSETQRNKGNFPGRFSGRQFSNSRSEMNVSTLELGDSALYLCASSLGGTAQREKLFFGSGTQLSVL.

This clone was observed once. The chain carries TRBV7-2 and TRBJ1-5, with D perhaps TRBD1 (6 bases). The CDR3 length is 16 residues. Germline V gives CDR1 SGHTA, CDR2 FQGNSA. The V gene lost 5 bases and the J gene lost 1 base, with 15 bases spanning the gap. The DNA for the CDR3 is TGTGCCAGCAGCCCCCTAACGAGGGGGAGCAATCAGCCCCAGCATTTT. It translates to CASSPLTRGSNQPQHF.

J is TRBJ2-5 and V is TRBV9, with D uncertain. CDR3 length equals 16 residues. Germline CDR1 and CDR2: SGDLS and YYNGEE. Trimming pared 0 bases from V and 1 base from J, leaving 13 bases between. The CDR3 loop reads CASSVGGVGSQETQYF. The DNA for the CDR3 is TGTGCCAGCAGCGTAGGAGGTGTGGGCAGCCAAGAGACCCAGTACTTC.

This chain connects TRBV5-1 to TRBJ2-2; TRBD1 aligns across 7 bases. Germline CDR1 SGHRS, CDR2 YFSETQ. Trimming at V came to 3 bases and at J to 3 bases, leaving 5 bases not matched to a gene. This CDR3 has 15 amino acids. The CDR3 DNA follows: TGCGCCAGCAGCTCCGGGACAGTTGACACCGGGGAGCTGTTTTTT. Its translation is CASSSGTVDTGELFF.